Listed here are 8 T cell receptor beta chains from one sample, sequenced in a study of blood T cell repertoires in COVID-19. This table comes from immunoSEQ multiplex PCR, and its TCRdb copy is limited to in-frame clones, with some not included. The sample has over 55,000 clones, approximately 77% seen once; the top ten hold around 30%. The sample was peripheral blood. The receptors come from a human donor in a cohort sampled during active COVID-19.

The V and J genes are TRBV10-3 and TRBJ2-3; 10 bases agree with TRBD2. V shed 2 bases, J shed 4 bases, and the junction held 9 bases outside the gene matches. The length of the CDR3 is 17 residues. CDR1 is ENHRY, CDR2 SYGVKD, per germline. CDR3 sequence: CAISEITGLAVSDTQYF. The CDR3 nucleotides are TGTGCCATCAGTGAGATTACAGGACTAGCGGTCTCAGATACGCAGTATTTT.

V and J are TRBV19 and TRBJ1-2; possible D gene TRBD1, 6 bases. The CDR3 runs to 13 residues. The ends were cut back, 6 bases at V and 8 bases at J, with 16 bases in the middle. CDR1 is LNHDA, CDR2 SQIVND, per germline (reference sequence). CDR3 in DNA: TGTGCCAGTAGCCCGGACAGCCTAAGGGGCTACACCTTC. Protein product: CASSPDSLRGYTF.

The J gene is TRBJ2-1, the V gene TRBV12-3 or TRBV12-4, with TRBD1 matching 9 bases. V lost 5 bases to trimming and J lost 8 bases; unmatched junction nucleotides: 4. CDR3 length: 13 residues. The CDR3 sequence: CASSPYRGHEQFF. The DNA for the CDR3 is TGTGCCAGCAGTCCGTACAGGGGGCATGAGCAGTTCTTC.

This rearrangement joins TRBV30 to TRBJ1-1, with D possibly matching TRBD1 (6 bases). CDR3 length: 13 residues. The V and J ends lost 7 bases and 2 bases respectively, with 14 bases between them. Looked up from germline, CDR1 is GTSNPN and CDR2 is SVGIG (reference sequence). The CDR3 spells CAYTGQLNTEAFF. In DNA, the CDR3 is TGTGCCTACACCGGACAGCTAAACACTGAAGCTTTCTTT.

This rearrangement joins TRBV5-4 to TRBJ2-1, with TRBD2 matching over 8 bases. The CDR3 runs to 16 residues. V trimming: 6 bases; J trimming: 2 bases; junction bases outside the gene matches: 10. Germline V gene data show CDR1 as SGHNT and CDR2 as YYREEE (reference sequence). The CDR3 DNA is TGTGCCAGCAACCCGGGAGATAGCGGGACCTACAATGAGCAGTTCTTC. Translation gives CASNPGDSGTYNEQFF.

Only a few counts were recorded for this clone. An end of the junction does not agree with germline; a read error may underlie this. The V and J genes are TRBV7-7 and TRBJ2-2; 7 nucleotides line up with TRBD2. The CDR3 contains 16 residues. Per the germline V gene, CDR1 is SSHAT and CDR2 is FNYEAQ (reference sequence). The CDR3 loop reads CASSPSGGSGTGELFF. The CDR3 region has the DNA TGTGCTAGCAGCCCCTCGGGAGGCTCGGGCACCGGGGAGCTGTTTTTT.

This chain connects TRBV9 to TRBJ1-1; 7 nucleotides match TRBD1. The CDR3 consists of 14 residues. Trimming took 3 bases from V and 4 from J; bases not matched to a gene: 6. Germline V CDR1 and CDR2: SGDLS, YYNGEE. CDR3 residues: CASSAQDRVTEAFF. The CDR3 region has the DNA TGTGCCAGCAGCGCCCAAGACAGGGTCACTGAAGCTTTCTTT.

The V and J genes are TRBV18 and TRBJ2-5, with D possibly being TRBD1 (6 bases). CDR1 is KGHSH and CDR2 is LQKENI in the germline V gene. This CDR3 contains 13 residues. Between the trimmed V and J ends, which lost 3 bases and 6 bases, there was a span of 11 bases. CDR3 DNA sequence: TGTGCCAGCTCACCGCAACAGGGACAGACCCAGTACTTC. Residues: CASSPQQGQTQYF.